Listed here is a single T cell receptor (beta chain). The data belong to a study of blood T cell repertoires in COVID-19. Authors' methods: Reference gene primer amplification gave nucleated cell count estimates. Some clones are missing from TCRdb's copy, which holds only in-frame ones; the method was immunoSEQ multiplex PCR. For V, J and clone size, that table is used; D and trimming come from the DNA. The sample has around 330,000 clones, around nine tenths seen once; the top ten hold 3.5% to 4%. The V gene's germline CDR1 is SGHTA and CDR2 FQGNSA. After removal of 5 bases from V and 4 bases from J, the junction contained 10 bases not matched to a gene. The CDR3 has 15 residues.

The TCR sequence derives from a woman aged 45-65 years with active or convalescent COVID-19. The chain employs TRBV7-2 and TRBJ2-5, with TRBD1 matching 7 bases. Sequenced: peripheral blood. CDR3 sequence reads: CASSPRTTGRETQYF. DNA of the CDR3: TGTGCCAGCAGCCCTAGAACGACAGGGAGAGAGACCCAGTACTTC.